One and the same sample provided the 3 T cell receptor beta chains below, sequenced in a study of cytomegalovirus exposure and HLA in healthy donors. With 60 Vbeta and 13 Jbeta primers, the PCR was carried out. The table came from immunoSEQ multiplex PCR; TCRdb's copy has only in-frame clones and leaves some out. Of 150,000 to 200,000 clones in the sample, approximately 73% were seen once. Input material: PBMCs. Receptors originate from a man younger than 45 in good health and CMV-seropositive.

The chain couples TRBV27 to TRBJ2-3; no reliable D call. This CDR3 contains 14 residues. V was shortened by 8 bases and J by 6 bases, with 18 bases between the two germline ends. From germline, CDR1 is MNHEY and CDR2 SMNVEV (reference sequence). Here the CDR3 reads CASASIREADTQYF. CDR3 bases: TGTGCCAGCGCCTCAATCAGAGAGGCGGATACGCAGTATTTT.

The genes are TRBV2 and TRBJ1-4, with D maybe TRBD1 (6 bases). Trimming shortened V by 7 bases and J by 6 bases, and 12 bases separated the two germline ends. Germline V lookup: CDR1 SNHLY, CDR2 FYNNEI. This CDR3 is built from 13 residues. The CDR3 sequence: CASTRTVDEKLFF. Here the CDR3 DNA reads TGTGCCAGCACCCGGACAGTGGATGAAAAACTGTTTTTT.

The gene calls are TRBV5-4 and TRBJ2-5; D gene unclear. The J call could be wrong; TRBJ2-7 is a better fit for the DNA end. Germline V gene sequence: CDR1 SGHNT, CDR2 YYREEE (reference sequence). The CDR3 has 12 residues. The CDR3: CASSLEVSEQYF. The CDR3, as DNA: TGTGCCAGCAGCTTAGAGGTGTCCGAGCAGTACTTC.